This T cell receptor beta chain derives from a study of blood T cell repertoires in COVID-19. Study at large: Researchers got acute and convalescent COVID-19 samples from the United States, Italy and Spain. Sample material is recorded as cDNA or gDNA derived from T cells, B-cell-depleted T cells, or PBMCs.

Source study methods: Amplification with reference gene primers provided the estimates of nucleated cell counts. Assay used: immunoSEQ multiplex PCR; TCRdb lists only in-frame clones, some missing. V and J calls and clone size are copied from that table; D and trimming were computed from the DNA. This repertoire shows roughly 250,000 clones, approximately 83% found once; its top ten account for around 9.9%. Trimming shortened V by 4 bases and J by 6 bases, and 13 bases separated the two germline ends. CDR1 and CDR2 from the germline V gene are KGHSH and LQKENI. The CDR3 length is 13 residues. The TCR originated in an elderly woman with acute or convalescent COVID-19. The chain couples TRBV18 to TRBJ2-7; D remains ambiguous. The specimen was peripheral blood. DNA of the CDR3: TGTGCCAGCTCACTGTCCACTTCTACCGAGCAGTACTTC. This gives the protein CASSLSTSTEQYF. Using reference TRBV18 and TRBJ2-7 for the parts outside the CDR3, the full variable domain is NAGVMQNPRHLVRRRGQEARLRCSPMKGHSHVYWYRQLPEEGLKFMVYLQKENIIDESGMPKERFSAEFPKEGPSILRIQQVVRGDSAAYFCASSLSTSTEQYFGPGTRLTVT.